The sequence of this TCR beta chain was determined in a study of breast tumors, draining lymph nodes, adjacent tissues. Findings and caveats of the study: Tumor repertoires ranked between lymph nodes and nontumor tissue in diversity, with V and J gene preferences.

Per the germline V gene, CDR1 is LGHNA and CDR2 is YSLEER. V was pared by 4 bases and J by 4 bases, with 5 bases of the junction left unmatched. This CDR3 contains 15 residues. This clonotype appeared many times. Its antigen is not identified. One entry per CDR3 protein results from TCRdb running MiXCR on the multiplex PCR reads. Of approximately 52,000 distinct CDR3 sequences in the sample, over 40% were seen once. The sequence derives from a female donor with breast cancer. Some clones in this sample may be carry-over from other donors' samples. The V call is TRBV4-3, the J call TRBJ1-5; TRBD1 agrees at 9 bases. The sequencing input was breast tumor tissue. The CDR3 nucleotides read TGCGCCAGCAGCCCGGGACAGGGAGGGAATCAGCCCCAGCATTTT. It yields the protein CASSPGQGGNQPQHF.